The 29 T cell receptor beta chains below all came from one sample that was sequenced in a study of breast tumors, draining lymph nodes, adjacent tissues. Axillary draining lymph nodes of breast cancer patients supplied the node samples. Using its own MiXCR run on the multiplex PCR reads, TCRdb lists one record per CDR3 protein. In the table there are tens of thousands of distinct CDR3 sequences, under 25% of which are singletons. Material: axillary lymph node tissue. The receptors shown here come from a female donor with breast cancer. Some clones in this sample may be carry-over from other donors' samples.

This clonotype was counted at least ten times. The chain carries TRBV6-2 or TRBV6-3 and TRBJ2-1, with TRBD1 as a possible D gene (5 bases). The germline V and J ends were trimmed by 2 bases and 4 bases, with 15 bases remaining between them. Germline values: CDR1 MNHEY, CDR2 SVGEGT. This CDR3 is built from 16 residues. The CDR3 coding sequence is TGTGCCAGCAGTTACGGCCTAGGGGTGGCGTACAATGAGCAGTTCTTC. As protein: CASSYGLGVAYNEQFF.

This chain links TRBV27 with TRBJ2-3; 9 nucleotides agree with TRBD1. The V gene end was trimmed by 0 bases and the J gene end by 3 bases; junction bases not matched to a gene: 1. Germline CDR1 MNHEY, CDR2 SMNVEV (reference sequence). The CDR3 has 15 residues. CDR3 DNA sequence: TGTGCCAGCAGTTTATCGGGACAGGGAACAGATACGCAGTATTTT. Amino acids: CASSLSGQGTDTQYF.

This clonotype was detected many times. The V and J genes are TRBV12-3 or TRBV12-4 and TRBJ1-5; maybe TRBD1 (5 bases). V lost 7 bases to trimming and J lost 5 bases, with 15 bases between them. This CDR3 is built from 14 residues. This chain's CDR3 is CASTTRGRYQPQHF. The CDR3 DNA reads as TGTGCCAGCACCACCCGGGGCCGTTATCAGCCCCAGCATTTT.

This clonotype was counted at least ten times. The genes are TRBV6-6 and TRBJ1-4, with D possibly being TRBD1 (5 bases). V gave up 6 bases and J gave up 7 bases, with 15 bases separating them. CDR3 size: 14 residues. The germline gives CDR1 MNHNY, CDR2 SVGAGI (reference sequence). The CDR3 here is CASRPRDSSEKLFF. As DNA, the CDR3 is TGTGCCAGCAGACCCCGGGACTCGAGTGAAAAACTGTTTTTT.

This clonotype was seen repeatedly, ten times or more. This chain links TRBV29-1 with TRBJ2-3; 7 nucleotides align to TRBD2. Germline values: CDR1 SQVTM, CDR2 ANQGSEA. The junction had 10 bases not matched to a gene; V was cut back by 5 bases and J by 2 bases. The CDR3 loop spans 15 amino acids. The CDR3 loop is CSVFHPSGYTDTQYF. The CDR3 bases are TGCAGCGTTTTCCACCCTAGCGGATACACAGATACGCAGTATTTT.

This clonotype was detected a few times. This chain connects TRBV28 to TRBJ2-2; D gene ambiguous. The CDR3 runs 13 residues. The germline V gene encodes CDR1 MDHEN and CDR2 SYDVKM. The V end was cut by 8 bases, the J end by 1 base, with 8 bases between. DNA of the CDR3: TGTGCCAGCGTAGATGGGAACACCGGGGAGCTGTTTTTT. Protein sequence: CASVDGNTGELFF. The full variable domain, its missing parts supplied by reference TRBV28 and TRBJ2-2, is DVKVTQSSRYLVKRTGEKVFLECVQDMDHENMFWYRQDPGLGLRLIYFSYDVKMKEKGDIPEGYSVSREKKERFSLILESASTNQTSMYLCASVDGNTGELFFGEGSRLTVL.

This clonotype has ten or more counts. The rearrangement uses TRBV6-6 and TRBJ1-2; D not resolved. The V and J ends lost 5 bases and 7 bases respectively, with 11 bases between them. Germline V gene sequence: CDR1 MNHNY, CDR2 SVGAGI (reference sequence). The CDR3 has 12 amino acids. This CDR3 is CASSRQTSGYTF. In DNA, the CDR3 is TGTGCCAGCAGTCGCCAGACAAGTGGCTACACCTTC.

This clonotype was recorded at least ten times. The chain combines TRBV7-9 with TRBJ2-1; D is possibly TRBD2 (6 bases). Trimming left V 5 bases short and J 5 bases short, with 13 bases between. The CDR3 extends over 14 amino acids. Looked up from germline, CDR1 is SEHNR and CDR2 is FQNEAQ (reference sequence). The CDR3 region has the DNA TGTGCCAGCAGCCACGGGGGAGATAACAATGAGCAGTTCTTC. This sequence encodes CASSHGGDNNEQFF.

The CDR3 region is CATLPRRRVTYEQYF. CDR3 DNA: TGTGCCACCCTCCCACGTCGTCGGGTAACCTACGAGCAGTACTTC. V gene TRBV28 combines with J gene TRBJ2-7; D remains unclear. There are 15 residues in the CDR3. V was cut by 10 bases and J by 2 bases, with 21 bases left in between. Germline V gives CDR1 MDHEN, CDR2 SYDVKM.

The table lists this clonotype with many counts. V is TRBV6-5 and J is TRBJ1-2, with 7 bases fitting TRBD1. The V gene's germline CDR1 is MNHEY and CDR2 SVGAGI. This CDR3 is 15 amino acids long. The junction had 17 bases not matched to a gene; V was cut back by 8 bases and J by 8 bases. CDR3 region: CASLGLDRTGSGYTF. CDR3 nucleotides: TGTGCCAGCTTAGGTTTGGACAGGACGGGGAGCGGCTACACCTTC.

Concerning this clonotype: A much more abundant neighbour one base away suggests this may be a read error. The chain joins TRBV6-4 to TRBJ2-5; D uncertain. The CDR3 runs 13 residues. Per germline, CDR1 MRHNA and CDR2 SNTAGT. CDR3: CAGSQSPRETQYF. CDR3 bases: TGTGCCGGCAGTCAATCCCCGCGTGAGACCCAGTACTTC.

The table lists this clonotype with a count of one. CDR3 protein: CASSIGQELNQPQHF. CDR3 nucleotide sequence: TGTGCCAGCAGCATCGGACAGGAGCTCAATCAGCCCCAGCATTTT. The genes are TRBV4-2 and TRBJ1-5; 7 bases are a match to TRBD1. After removal of 5 bases from V and 3 bases from J, the junction contained 7 bases not matched to a gene. Germline-derived CDR1 and CDR2 are LGHNA and YNFKEQ. CDR3 length equals 15 residues.

This clonotype came up a few times. The DNA of the CDR3 is TGTGCCAGTAGTATAGTTTTTGGGAGGGCCATAACCGGGGAGCTGTTTTTT. Translating gives CASSIVFGRAITGELFF. The rearrangement links TRBV19 to TRBJ2-2, with 7 positions matching TRBD2. V lost 1 base and J lost 5; bases outside the gene matches: 10. The germline gives CDR1 LNHDA, CDR2 SQIVND (reference sequence). The CDR3 spans 17 residues.

Concerning this clonotype: This sequence may be a read error, since a much larger clone differs from it by one base. CDR3 sequence: CASSETGENYGCTF. The CDR3 region has the DNA TGTGCCAGCAGTGAGACAGGGGAAAACTATGGCTGCACCTTC. The chain is built from TRBV2 and TRBJ1-2, with 8 bases aligning to TRBD1. The CDR3 loop spans 14 amino acids. The germline CDR1 and CDR2 sequences are SNHLY and FYNNEI.

This clonotype showed up many times. V usage is TRBV20-1 and J usage is TRBJ2-7, with D hard to call. Germline lookup yields CDR1 DFQATT and CDR2 SNEGSKA (reference sequence). The CDR3 covers 14 residues. The V and J ends lost 6 bases and 0 bases respectively, with 15 bases between them. CDR3 DNA sequence: TGCAGTGCCCGGGCCCTTACCTTCTCCTACGAGCAGTACTTC. Amino acid sequence: CSARALTFSYEQYF.

A word on this clonotype: A read error may be the cause here, since a much bigger clone is one base away. The genes are TRBV2 and TRBJ2-5; no clear D gene. CDR3 length: 13 amino acids. The germline V gene encodes CDR1 SNHLY and CDR2 FYNNEI. Trimming pared 8 bases from V and 0 bases from J, leaving 10 bases between. The CDR3 sequence: CASGVMYQETQYF. The CDR3 region has the DNA TGTGCCAGCGGTGTAATGTACCAAGAGACCCAGTACTTC.

At least ten counts were recorded for this clonotype. This chain joins TRBV29-1 and TRBJ2-1, with D perhaps matching TRBD2 (7 bases). This CDR3 is built from 15 residues. Per germline, CDR1 SQVTM and CDR2 ANQGSEA. V was pared by 3 bases and J by 4 bases, with 16 bases between. The CDR3 region is CSVEGGGPIYNEQFF. DNA for the CDR3: TGCAGCGTTGAGGGCGGGGGCCCTATATACAATGAGCAGTTCTTC.

Remarks on this clonotype: A read error is possible here, since a much larger clone lies one base away. The CDR3 coding sequence is TGCGCCGGCAGCCAAGGAAGGGGAACTAGCGGCTACAATGAGCAGTTCTTC. Translating it yields CAGSQGRGTSGYNEQFF. The chain combines TRBV4-1 with TRBJ2-1; 8 nucleotides agree with TRBD2. The CDR3 extends over 17 amino acids. Germline V gene data show CDR1 as MGHRA and CDR2 as YSYEKL.

The V and J genes are TRBV12-3 or TRBV12-4 and TRBJ2-2; 9 bases fit TRBD2. The trim removed 2 bases at V and 6 bases at J, leaving 10 bases unmatched. There are 17 residues in the CDR3. DNA for the CDR3: TGTGCCAGCAGTTTACGGGCGGGAGGGCTACTCCCCGGGGAGCTGTTTTTT. This encodes CASSLRAGGLLPGELFF.

This clonotype was counted ten times or more. The genes are TRBV20-1 and TRBJ2-5, with D perhaps TRBD1 (6 bases). The CDR3 totals 15 residues. Looked up from germline, CDR1 is DFQATT and CDR2 is SNEGSKA (reference sequence). The germline V and J ends were trimmed by 0 bases and 1 base, with 12 bases remaining between them. As DNA, the CDR3 is TGCAGTGCTAGAGAGCAGGGGAGTTTCCAAGAGACCCAGTACTTC. Protein: CSAREQGSFQETQYF.

This clonotype was counted between two and nine times. V and J are TRBV10-1 and TRBJ2-4; D unclear. Trimming removed 6 bases from V and 5 bases from J, with 14 bases in between. The CDR3 sequence is 14 residues long. Looked up from germline, CDR1 is WNHNN and CDR2 is SYGVQD (reference sequence). CDR3 region: CASRVFDRENIQYF. CDR3 sequence (DNA): TGCGCCAGCAGAGTTTTTGACCGTGAAAACATTCAGTACTTC.

Many counts were recorded for this clonotype. The V call is TRBV10-3, the J call TRBJ2-5, with TRBD2 identical over 8 bases. With 8 bases clipped from V and 4 bases from J, the junction kept 9 bases outside the gene matches. Germline V lookup: CDR1 ENHRY, CDR2 SYGVKD. The CDR3 has 14 amino acids. This chain's CDR3 is CAIQQSGGIETQYF. The CDR3 DNA sequence: TGTGCCATCCAGCAGAGCGGGGGAATAGAGACCCAGTACTTC.

Ten or more counts support this clonotype. The genes are TRBV12-3 or TRBV12-4 and TRBJ1-5, with D maybe TRBD1 (6 bases). V was shortened by 6 bases and J by 1 base, with 16 bases between the two germline ends. This CDR3 comprises 16 residues. CDR3 DNA sequence: TGTGCCAGCAGCCTTTACGGAGGGGGAAGCAATCAGCCCCAGCATTTT. This gives the protein CASSLYGGGSNQPQHF.

This clonotype has at least ten counts. The chain has TRBV24-1 and TRBJ2-1; unclear D gene. The CDR3 runs to 15 residues. V lost 1 base to trimming and J lost 9 bases, with 15 bases between them. Germline assignment: CDR1 KGHDR and CDR2 SFDVKD. CDR3 nucleotide sequence: TGTGCCACCAGTGATTTTAGGAAAGGGCGGTCTGAGCAGTTCTTC. It translates to CATSDFRKGRSEQFF.

This clonotype was observed at least ten times. The V and J genes are TRBV19 and TRBJ1-5; D unresolved. Trimming pared 1 base from V and 6 bases from J, leaving 10 bases between. This CDR3 has 14 residues. Germline CDR1 LNHDA, CDR2 SQIVND (reference sequence). This CDR3 reads CASSIVEGGQPQHF. Written as DNA, the CDR3 is TGTGCCAGTAGTATAGTAGAGGGAGGTCAGCCCCAGCATTTT.

This rearrangement joins TRBV27 to TRBJ1-3; D unclear. Germline CDR1 MNHEY, CDR2 SMNVEV (reference sequence). The germline V and J ends were trimmed by 8 bases and 1 base, with 18 bases remaining between them. The CDR3 is 16 residues long. CDR3 sequence reads: CASSSGRELSGNTIYF. The CDR3 bases are TGTGCCAGCTCTTCAGGACGGGAGCTATCTGGAAACACCATATATTTT.

In this sample, this clonotype turned up many times. The chain carries TRBV12-3 or TRBV12-4 and TRBJ2-3, with D uncertain. CDR3 size: 14 residues. V lost 2 bases and J 3 bases, leaving 9 bases between the germline ends. This chain's CDR3 is CASSLLRRTDTQYF. CDR3 DNA: TGTGCCAGCAGTTTACTCCGACGAACAGATACGCAGTATTTT.

This clonotype occurred many times. V is TRBV25-1 and J is TRBJ2-1, with 8 bases fitting TRBD1. The CDR3 sequence is 15 residues long. Germline CDR1 MGHDK, CDR2 SYGVNS. The ends lost 5 bases at V and 2 bases at J; junction bases unmatched: 5. CDR3 residues: CASSITGGPYNEQFF. The CDR3 region has the DNA TGTGCCAGCAGTATTACAGGGGGACCCTACAATGAGCAGTTCTTC.

In this sample, this clonotype turned up many times. The chain is built from TRBV6-5 and TRBJ2-7; 10 nucleotides line up with TRBD1. The length of the CDR3 is 14 residues. V dropped 6 bases and J dropped 1; count of bases not matched to a gene: 3. Germline V lookup: CDR1 MNHEY, CDR2 SVGAGI. The DNA of the CDR3 is TGTGCCAGCAGGCGGGACAGGGGATCCTACGAGCAGTACTTC. Translating it yields CASRRDRGSYEQYF.